Sequencing of this T cell receptor beta chain was carried out in a study of OX40 agonist ivuxolimab in advanced cancers. Turning to the study itself: The dose-escalation cohort had hepatocellular carcinoma, melanoma, renal cell or head and neck cancer. One patient with hepatocellular carcinoma and two with cutaneous melanoma, three in all, had partial responses.

Data came from immunoSEQ multiplex PCR; TCRdb stores just in-frame clones and leaves some out. In the table there are approximately 77,000 clones, around four fifths of which are singletons. The ends lost 3 bases at V and 3 bases at J; junction bases unmatched: 7. This CDR3 has 15 amino acids. The germline V gene has CDR1 SGHDT and CDR2 YYEEEE. Overall study results and limits: Dose levels from 0.1 to 3.0 mg/kg saw CD4+ and CD8+ blood T cells expand clonally by week 6. Which antigen the expanded peripheral T cells recognized is unknown.

Notes on this clone: The antigen is undetermined.

This TCR was sampled from an adult with an advanced solid tumor such as melanoma, head and neck, liver or kidney cancer. The chain employs TRBV5-6 and TRBJ1-2; TRBD1 agrees at 8 bases. The source material was CD4+ or CD8+ T cells sorted from blood, sampled in a trial of the OX40 agonist ivuxolimab. CDR3 nucleotides: TGTGCCAGCAGCTGGGAACCGACAGGGGACTATGGCTACACCTTC. Amino acids: CASSWEPTGDYGYTF. The whole variable domain, filled in from reference TRBV5-6 and TRBJ1-2, reads DAGVTQSPTHLIKTRGQQVTLRCSPKSGHDTVSWYQQALGQGPQFIFQYYEEEERQRGNFPDRFSGHQFPNYSSELNVNALLLGDSALYLCASSWEPTGDYGYTFGSGTRLTVV.